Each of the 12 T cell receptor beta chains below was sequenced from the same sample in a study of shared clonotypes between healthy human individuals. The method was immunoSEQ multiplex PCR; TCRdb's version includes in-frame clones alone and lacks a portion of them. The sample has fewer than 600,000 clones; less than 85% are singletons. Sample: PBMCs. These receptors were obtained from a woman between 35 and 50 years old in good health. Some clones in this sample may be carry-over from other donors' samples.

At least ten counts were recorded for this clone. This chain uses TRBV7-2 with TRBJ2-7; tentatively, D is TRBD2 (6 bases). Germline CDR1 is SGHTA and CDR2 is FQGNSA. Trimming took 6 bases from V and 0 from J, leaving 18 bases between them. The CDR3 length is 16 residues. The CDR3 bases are TGTGCCAGCAGACGGGCTGGTGCGGGAAGCTCCTACGAGCAGTACTTC. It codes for CASRRAGAGSSYEQYF.

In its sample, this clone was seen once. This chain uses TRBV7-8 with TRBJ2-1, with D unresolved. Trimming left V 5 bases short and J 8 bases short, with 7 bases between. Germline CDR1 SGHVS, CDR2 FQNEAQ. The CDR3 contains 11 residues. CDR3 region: CASSHWDEQFF. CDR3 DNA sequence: TGTGCCAGCAGCCACTGGGATGAGCAGTTCTTC.

The CDR3 sequence is CAGQGLAGTGELFF. The CDR3 coding sequence is TGTGCCGGACAAGGACTAGCGGGCACCGGGGAGCTGTTTTTT. The chain uses TRBV11-2 and TRBJ2-2, with 11 bases that match TRBD2. V lost 11 bases, J lost 4 bases, and 6 bases stayed unmatched. This CDR3 is 14 amino acids long. The germline gives CDR1 SGHAT, CDR2 FQNNGV.

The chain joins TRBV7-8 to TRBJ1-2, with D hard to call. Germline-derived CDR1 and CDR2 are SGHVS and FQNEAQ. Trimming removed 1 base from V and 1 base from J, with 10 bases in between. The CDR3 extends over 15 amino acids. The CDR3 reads CASSLGPGFNYGYTF. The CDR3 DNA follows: TGTGCCAGCAGCTTAGGTCCGGGCTTTAACTATGGCTACACCTTC. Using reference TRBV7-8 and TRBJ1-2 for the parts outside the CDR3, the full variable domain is GAGVSQSPRYKVAKRGQDVALRCDPISGHVSLFWYQQALGQGPEFLTYFQNEAQLDKSGLPSDRFFAERPEGSVSTLKIQRTQQEDSAVYLCASSLGPGFNYGYTFGSGTRLTVV.

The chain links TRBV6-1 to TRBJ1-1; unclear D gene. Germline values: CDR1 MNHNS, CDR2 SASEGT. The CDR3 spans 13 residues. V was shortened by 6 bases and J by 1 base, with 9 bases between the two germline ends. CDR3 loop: CASRVQPNTEAFF. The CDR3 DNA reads TGTGCCAGCAGAGTCCAGCCGAACACTGAAGCTTTCTTT.

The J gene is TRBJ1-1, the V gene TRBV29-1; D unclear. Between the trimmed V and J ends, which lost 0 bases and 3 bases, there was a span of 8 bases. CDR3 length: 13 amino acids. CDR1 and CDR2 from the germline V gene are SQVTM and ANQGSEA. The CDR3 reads CSVEEWVDTEAFF. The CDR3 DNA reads TGCAGCGTTGAAGAATGGGTCGACACTGAAGCTTTCTTT.

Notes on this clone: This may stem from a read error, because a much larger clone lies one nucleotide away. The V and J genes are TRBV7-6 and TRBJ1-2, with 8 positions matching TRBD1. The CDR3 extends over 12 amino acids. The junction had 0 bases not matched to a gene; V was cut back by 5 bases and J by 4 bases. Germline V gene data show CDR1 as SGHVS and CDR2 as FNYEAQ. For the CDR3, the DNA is TGTGCCAGCAGCACAGGGGGCTATGGCTACACCTTC. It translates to CASSTGGYGYTF.

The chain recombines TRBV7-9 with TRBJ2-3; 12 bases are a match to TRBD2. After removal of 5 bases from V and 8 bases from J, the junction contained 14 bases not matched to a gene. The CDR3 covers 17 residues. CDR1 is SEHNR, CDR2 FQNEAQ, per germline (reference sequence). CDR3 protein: CASSQRTSGTLGGTQYF. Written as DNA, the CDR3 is TGTGCCAGCAGCCAAAGGACTAGCGGGACTCTTGGGGGTACGCAGTATTTT. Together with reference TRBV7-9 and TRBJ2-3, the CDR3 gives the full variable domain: DTGVSQNPRHKITKRGQNVTFRCDPISEHNRLYWYRQTLGQGPEFLTYFQNEAQLEKSRLLSDRFSAERPKGSFSTLEIQRTEQGDSAMYLCASSQRTSGTLGGTQYFGPGTRLTVL.

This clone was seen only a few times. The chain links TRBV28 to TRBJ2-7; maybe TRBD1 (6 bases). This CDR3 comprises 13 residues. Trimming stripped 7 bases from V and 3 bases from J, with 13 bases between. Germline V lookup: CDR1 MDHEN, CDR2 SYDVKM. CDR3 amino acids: CASTTDRFYEQYF. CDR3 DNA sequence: TGTGCCAGCACCACCGACAGGTTCTACGAGCAGTACTTC.

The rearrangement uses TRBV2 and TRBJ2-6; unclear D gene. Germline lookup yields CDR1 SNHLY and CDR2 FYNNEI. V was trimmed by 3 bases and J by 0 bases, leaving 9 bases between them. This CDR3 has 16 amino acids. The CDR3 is CASSEDGFSGANVLTF. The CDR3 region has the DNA TGTGCCAGCAGTGAGGACGGATTCTCTGGGGCCAACGTCCTGACTTTC. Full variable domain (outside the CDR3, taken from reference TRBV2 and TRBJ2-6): EPEVTQTPSHQVTQMGQEVILRCVPISNHLYFYWYRQILGQKVEFLVSFYNNEISEKSEIFDDQFSVERPDGSNFTLKIRSTKLEDSAMYFCASSEDGFSGANVLTFGAGSRLTVL.

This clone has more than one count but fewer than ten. In DNA, the CDR3 is TGTGCCAGCAGCTTAGGTGCCAGGGCAATTTACAATGAGCAGTTCTTC. This encodes CASSLGARAIYNEQFF. V gene TRBV7-2 combines with J gene TRBJ2-1, with D tentatively TRBD1 (5 bases). The CDR3 contains 16 residues. Germline lookup yields CDR1 SGHTA and CDR2 FQGNSA. V was trimmed by 1 base and J by 4 bases, leaving 14 bases between them. Using reference TRBV7-2 and TRBJ2-1 for the parts outside the CDR3, the full variable domain is GAGVSQSPSNKVTEKGKDVELRCDPISGHTALYWYRQSLGQGLEFLIYFQGNSAPDKSGLPSDRFSAERTGGSVSTLTIQRTQQEDSAVYLCASSLGARAIYNEQFFGPGTRLTVL.

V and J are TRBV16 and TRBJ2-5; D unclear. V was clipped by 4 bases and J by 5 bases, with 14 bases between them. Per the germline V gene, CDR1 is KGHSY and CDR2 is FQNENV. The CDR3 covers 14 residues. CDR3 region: CASSRQQLAETQYF. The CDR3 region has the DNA TGTGCCAGCAGCCGTCAGCAGTTAGCCGAGACCCAGTACTTC.